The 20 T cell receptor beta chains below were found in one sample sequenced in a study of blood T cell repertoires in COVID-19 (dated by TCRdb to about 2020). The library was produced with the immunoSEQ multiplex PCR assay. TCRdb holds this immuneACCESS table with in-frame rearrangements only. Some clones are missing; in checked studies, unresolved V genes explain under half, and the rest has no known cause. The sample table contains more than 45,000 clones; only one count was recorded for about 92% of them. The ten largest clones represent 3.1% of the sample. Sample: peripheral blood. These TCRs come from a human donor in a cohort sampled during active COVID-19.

The CDR3 DNA reads as TGCGCCAGCAGCTTTCTCCGGGACAGGGGCTACGAGCAGTACTTC. This sequence encodes CASSFLRDRGYEQYF. The chain links TRBV5-1 to TRBJ2-7; 10 bases are shared with TRBD1. The CDR3 length is 15 residues. J lost 3 bases, V lost 2 bases, and 5 bases had no gene match. The germline CDR1 and CDR2 sequences are SGHRS and YFSETQ.

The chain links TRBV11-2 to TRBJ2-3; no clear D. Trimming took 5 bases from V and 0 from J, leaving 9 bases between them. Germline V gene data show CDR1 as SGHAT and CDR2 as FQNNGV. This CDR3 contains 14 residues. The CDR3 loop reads CASSLTISTDTQYF. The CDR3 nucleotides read TGTGCCAGCAGCCTCACTATTAGCACAGATACGCAGTATTTT.

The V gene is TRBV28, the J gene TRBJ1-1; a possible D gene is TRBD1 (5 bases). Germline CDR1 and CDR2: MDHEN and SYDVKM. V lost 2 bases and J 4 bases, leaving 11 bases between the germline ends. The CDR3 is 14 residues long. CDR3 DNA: TGTGCCAGCAGTTTAAATTTCAGGGCCACTGAAGCTTTCTTT. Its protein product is CASSLNFRATEAFF.

For the CDR3, the DNA is TGTGCCAGCAGCCAAGGGACAGCCTACGAGCAGTACTTC. As protein: CASSQGTAYEQYF. This chain connects TRBV12-3 or TRBV12-4 to TRBJ2-7, with TRBD1 matching 7 bases. Trimming cost V 6 bases and J 2 bases; bases outside gene matches: 4. CDR3 size: 13 residues.

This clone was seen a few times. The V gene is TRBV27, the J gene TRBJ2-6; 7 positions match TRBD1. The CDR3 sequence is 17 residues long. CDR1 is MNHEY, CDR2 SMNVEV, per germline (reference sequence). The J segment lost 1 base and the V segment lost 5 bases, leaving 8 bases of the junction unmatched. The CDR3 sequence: CASSPRARGSGANVLTF. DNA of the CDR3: TGTGCCAGCAGTCCCCGGGCCAGGGGGTCTGGGGCCAACGTCCTGACTTTC.

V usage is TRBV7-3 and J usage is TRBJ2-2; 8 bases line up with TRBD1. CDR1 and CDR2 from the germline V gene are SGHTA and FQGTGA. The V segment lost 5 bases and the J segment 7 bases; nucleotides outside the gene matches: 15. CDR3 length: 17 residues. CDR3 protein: CASSPRGGQGGGGELFF. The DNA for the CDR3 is TGTGCCAGCAGCCCCCGCGGCGGACAGGGAGGCGGCGGGGAGCTGTTTTTT.

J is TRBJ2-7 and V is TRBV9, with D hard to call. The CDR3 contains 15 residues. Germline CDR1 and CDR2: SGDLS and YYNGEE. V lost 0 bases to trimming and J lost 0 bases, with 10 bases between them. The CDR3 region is CASSVGRLSSYEQYF. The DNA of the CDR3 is TGTGCCAGCAGCGTAGGGCGGCTAAGCTCCTACGAGCAGTACTTC.

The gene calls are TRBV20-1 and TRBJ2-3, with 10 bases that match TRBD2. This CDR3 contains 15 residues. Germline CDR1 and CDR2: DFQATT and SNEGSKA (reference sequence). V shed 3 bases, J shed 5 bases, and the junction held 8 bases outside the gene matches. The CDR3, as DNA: TGCAGTGCTAGTGGACTAGCGGCCCAGAGAGATACGCAGTATTTT. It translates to CSASGLAAQRDTQYF.

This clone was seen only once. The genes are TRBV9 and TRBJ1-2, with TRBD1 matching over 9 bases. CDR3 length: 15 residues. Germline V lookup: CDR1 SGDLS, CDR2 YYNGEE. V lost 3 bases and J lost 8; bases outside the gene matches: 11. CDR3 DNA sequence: TGTGCCAGCAGCGGGAGCCGGGACAGGGCGGGGGGCTACACCTTC. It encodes CASSGSRDRAGGYTF.

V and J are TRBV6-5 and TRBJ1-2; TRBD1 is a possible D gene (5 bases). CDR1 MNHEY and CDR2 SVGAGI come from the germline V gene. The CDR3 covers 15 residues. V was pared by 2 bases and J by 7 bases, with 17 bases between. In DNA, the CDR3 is TGTGCCAGCAGTTACATCACATCAGGGAAGGCTGGCTACACCTTC. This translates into CASSYITSGKAGYTF.

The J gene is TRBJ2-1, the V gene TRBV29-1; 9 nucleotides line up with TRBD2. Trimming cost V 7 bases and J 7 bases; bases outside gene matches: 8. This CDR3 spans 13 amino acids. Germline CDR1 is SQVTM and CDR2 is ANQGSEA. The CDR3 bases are TGCAGCGGTTCGGGCGGGAGGGGTAATGAGCAGTTCTTC. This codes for CSGSGGRGNEQFF.

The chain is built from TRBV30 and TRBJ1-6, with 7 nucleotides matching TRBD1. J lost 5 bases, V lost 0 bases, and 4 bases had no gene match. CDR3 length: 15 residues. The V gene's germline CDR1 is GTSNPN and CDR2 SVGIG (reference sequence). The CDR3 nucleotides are TGTGCCTGGAGTGTTCCCGACAGGGATAATTCACCCCTCCACTTT. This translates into CAWSVPDRDNSPLHF.

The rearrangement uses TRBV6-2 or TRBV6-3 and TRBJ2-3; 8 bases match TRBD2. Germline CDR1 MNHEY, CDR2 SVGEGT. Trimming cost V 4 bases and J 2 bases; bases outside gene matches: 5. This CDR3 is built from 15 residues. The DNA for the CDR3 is TGTGCCAGCAGTTCTTCTAGCGGGCCCACAGATACGCAGTATTTT. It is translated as CASSSSSGPTDTQYF.

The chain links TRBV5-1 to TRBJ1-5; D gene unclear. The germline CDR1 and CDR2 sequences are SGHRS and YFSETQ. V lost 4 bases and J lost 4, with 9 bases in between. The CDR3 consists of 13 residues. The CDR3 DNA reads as TGCGCCAGCAGCGCCACAGTGAATCAGCCCCAGCATTTT. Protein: CASSATVNQPQHF.

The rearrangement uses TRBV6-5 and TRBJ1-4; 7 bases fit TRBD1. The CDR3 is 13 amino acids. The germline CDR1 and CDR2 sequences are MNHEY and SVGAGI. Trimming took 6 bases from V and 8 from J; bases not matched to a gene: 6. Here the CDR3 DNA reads TGTGCCAGCAGGAAAGGGGGCCAAGAAAAACTGTTTTTT. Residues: CASRKGGQEKLFF.

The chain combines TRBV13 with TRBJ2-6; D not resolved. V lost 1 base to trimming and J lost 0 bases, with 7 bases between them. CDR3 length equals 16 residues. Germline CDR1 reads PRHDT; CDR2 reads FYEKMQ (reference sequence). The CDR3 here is CASSLDFRSGANVLTF. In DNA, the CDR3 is TGTGCCAGCAGCTTAGATTTCCGCTCTGGGGCCAACGTCCTGACTTTC.

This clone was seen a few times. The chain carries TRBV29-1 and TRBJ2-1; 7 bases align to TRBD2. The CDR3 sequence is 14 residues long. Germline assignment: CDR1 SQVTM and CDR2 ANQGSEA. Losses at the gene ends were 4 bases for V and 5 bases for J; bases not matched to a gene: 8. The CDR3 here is CSVGFLAGNNEQFF. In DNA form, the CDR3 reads TGCAGCGTTGGTTTTTTAGCGGGTAACAATGAGCAGTTCTTC.

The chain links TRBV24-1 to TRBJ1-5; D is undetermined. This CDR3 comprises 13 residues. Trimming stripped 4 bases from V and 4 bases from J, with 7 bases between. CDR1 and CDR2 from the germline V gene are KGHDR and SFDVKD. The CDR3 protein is CATSDRVNQPQHF. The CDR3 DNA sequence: TGTGCCACCAGTGACCGGGTTAATCAGCCCCAGCATTTT.

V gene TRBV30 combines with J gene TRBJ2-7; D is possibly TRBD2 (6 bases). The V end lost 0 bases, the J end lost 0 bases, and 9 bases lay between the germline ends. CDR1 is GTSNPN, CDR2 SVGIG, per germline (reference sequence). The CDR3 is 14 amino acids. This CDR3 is CAWSVTGSSYEQYF. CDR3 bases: TGTGCCTGGAGTGTGACCGGGAGCTCCTACGAGCAGTACTTC.

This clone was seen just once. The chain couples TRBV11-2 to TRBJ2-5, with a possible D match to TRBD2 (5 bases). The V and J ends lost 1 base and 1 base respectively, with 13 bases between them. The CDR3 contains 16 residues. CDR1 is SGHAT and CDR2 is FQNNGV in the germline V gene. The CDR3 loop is CASSLVAGPGQETQYF. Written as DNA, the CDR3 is TGTGCCAGCAGCTTAGTTGCGGGTCCTGGCCAAGAGACCCAGTACTTC. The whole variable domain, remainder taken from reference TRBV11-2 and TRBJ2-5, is EAGVAQSPRYKIIEKRQSVAFWCNPISGHATLYWYQQILGQGPKLLIQFQNNGVVDDSQLPKDRFSAERLKGVDSTLKIQPAKLEDSAVYLCASSLVAGPGQETQYFGPGTRLLVL.